The 19 T cell receptor beta chains given below trace back to one sample, sequenced in a study of CD8 T cells in ankylosing spondylitis. A single record per CDR3 protein comes from TCRdb applying MiXCR to the 5' RACE reads. The sample includes around 210,000 distinct CDR3 sequences, around 8% seen only once; the top ten take more than 4.5%. The sample consisted of blood, either unsorted or a sorted T cell fraction (not recorded which). These TCRs come from a female donor with ankylosing spondylitis or in good health (not recorded which).

This clonotype was detected many times. CDR3 in amino acids: CASSQVAGQGNTEAFF. In nucleotides, the CDR3 is TGCGCCAGCAGCCAAGTGGCAGGACAGGGGAACACTGAAGCTTTCTTT. This chain connects TRBV4-3 to TRBJ1-1, with 8 bases lining up with TRBD1. Trimming at V came to 1 base and at J to 1 base, leaving 5 bases not matched to a gene. The CDR3 loop spans 16 amino acids. CDR1 and CDR2 from the germline V gene are LGHNA and YSLEER.

This clonotype was found many times. The gene calls are TRBV7-2 and TRBJ1-2; D not resolved. V was clipped by 2 bases and J by 11 bases, with 9 bases between them. The CDR3 runs to 11 residues. Looked up from germline, CDR1 is SGHTA and CDR2 is FQGNSA. The CDR3 region has the DNA TGTGCCAGCAGCTTAAGCCACATGTACACCTTC. It yields the protein CASSLSHMYTF.

At least ten counts were recorded for this clonotype. The chain links TRBV6-2 or TRBV6-3 to TRBJ1-1, with a tentative D call TRBD1 (5 bases). This CDR3 has 14 residues. The germline CDR1 and CDR2 sequences are MNHEY and SVGEGT. V lost 0 bases to trimming and J lost 1 base, with 6 bases between them. This CDR3 is CASSYSQGNTEAFF. As DNA, the CDR3 is TGTGCCAGCAGTTACTCTCAGGGGAACACTGAAGCTTTCTTT.

This clonotype has only a few counts. The gene calls are TRBV6-2 or TRBV6-3 and TRBJ2-3; D uncertain. The CDR3 totals 13 residues. Trimming stripped 2 bases from V and 2 bases from J, with 5 bases between. Germline V gene lookup returns CDR1 MNHEY and CDR2 SVGEGT. CDR3 loop: CASSYRPTDTQYF. CDR3 DNA sequence: TGTGCCAGCAGTTACCGCCCCACAGATACGCAGTATTTT.

Many counts were recorded for this clonotype. The chain combines TRBV20-1 with TRBJ1-5; 8 bases fit TRBD1. This CDR3 is built from 15 residues. V dropped 1 base and J dropped 3; count of bases not matched to a gene: 5. Germline V CDR1 and CDR2: DFQATT, SNEGSKA (reference sequence). This chain's CDR3 is CSARAGQGANQPQHF. The CDR3 DNA follows: TGCAGTGCTAGAGCCGGGCAGGGGGCCAATCAGCCCCAGCATTTT.

This clonotype came up many times. The V gene is TRBV9, the J gene TRBJ2-4; D perhaps matches TRBD2 (6 bases). Trimming removed 0 bases from V and 1 base from J, with 11 bases in between. The CDR3 runs 16 residues. Germline CDR1 and CDR2: SGDLS and YYNGEE. In DNA, the CDR3 is TGTGCCAGCAGCGTAGATGTGGGGAGGGCCAAAAACATTCAGTACTTC. It translates to CASSVDVGRAKNIQYF.

This chain links TRBV29-1 with TRBJ2-7, with D possibly TRBD1 on 5 matching bases. The CDR3 runs to 13 residues. Trimming pared 4 bases from V and 2 bases from J, leaving 12 bases between. Germline CDR1 reads SQVTM; CDR2 reads ANQGSEA. Here the CDR3 reads CSVVQGGTYEQYF. The DNA for the CDR3 is TGCAGCGTTGTGCAGGGTGGGACCTACGAGCAGTACTTC.

This clonotype was detected many times. The chain couples TRBV12-3 or TRBV12-4 to TRBJ2-2; tentative D call: TRBD2 (6 bases). With 0 bases removed from V and 2 bases from J, the gap between germline ends came to 10 bases. The CDR3 loop spans 16 amino acids. Here the CDR3 reads CASSLARRGNTGELFF. Written as DNA, the CDR3 is TGTGCCAGCAGTTTAGCGAGGAGGGGTAACACCGGGGAGCTGTTTTTT.

This clonotype was observed many times. CDR3 nucleotide sequence: TGTGCCAGCAGCTTCGAGGTTAGCGCCGATGAGCAGTTCTTC. Translated: CASSFEVSADEQFF. The chain joins TRBV7-9 to TRBJ2-1; a weak D match, TRBD2 (5 bases). Germline CDR1 SEHNR, CDR2 FQNEAQ (reference sequence). The V end lost 3 bases, the J end lost 8 bases, and 14 bases lay between the germline ends. This CDR3 comprises 14 residues.

This clonotype was counted ten times or more. The V gene is TRBV15, the J gene TRBJ2-1; 7 bases map to TRBD1. Germline-derived CDR1 and CDR2 are LNHNV and YYDKDF (reference sequence). The CDR3 totals 13 residues. With 5 bases clipped from V and 7 bases from J, the junction kept 5 bases outside the gene matches. The CDR3 here is CATSSQQGNEQFF. The CDR3 coding sequence is TGTGCCACCAGCTCTCAACAGGGGAATGAGCAGTTCTTC.

This clonotype was observed at least ten times. The V gene is TRBV5-1, the J gene TRBJ2-2; TRBD2 is a possible D gene (5 bases). V lost 1 base to trimming and J lost 4 bases, with 8 bases between them. Germline V gene data show CDR1 as SGHRS and CDR2 as YFSETQ. There are 14 residues in the CDR3. CDR3 region: CASSLFAGTGELFF. The CDR3 bases are TGCGCCAGCAGCTTGTTTGCGGGCACCGGGGAGCTGTTTTTT.

This clonotype has ten or more counts. The V and J genes are TRBV4-1 and TRBJ2-7; D is unclear. CDR3 length equals 15 residues. V was clipped by 0 bases and J by 6 bases, with 15 bases between them. CDR1 and CDR2 (germline): MGHRA, YSYEKL. The CDR3 loop reads CASSQENDGWSEQYF. The CDR3 DNA follows: TGCGCCAGCAGCCAAGAAAATGACGGCTGGAGCGAGCAGTACTTC.

Ten or more counts support this clonotype. The chain combines TRBV28 with TRBJ2-2, with TRBD2 identical over 10 bases. Germline lookup yields CDR1 MDHEN and CDR2 SYDVKM. The CDR3 spans 16 residues. V shed 5 bases, J shed 5 bases, and the junction held 8 bases outside the gene matches. The CDR3 region has the DNA TGTGCCAGCAGTCCCCCTAGCGGGAGCGGGACCGGGGAGCTGTTTTTT. Translating it yields CASSPPSGSGTGELFF.

The V and J genes are TRBV6-2 or TRBV6-3 and TRBJ2-7; TRBD1 aligns across 8 bases. CDR1 MNHEY and CDR2 SVGEGT come from the germline V gene. The CDR3 is 14 amino acids. The V gene end was trimmed by 7 bases and the J gene end by 0 bases; junction bases not matched to a gene: 5. The CDR3 loop is CASTFGQGSYEQYF. The CDR3, as DNA: TGTGCCAGCACTTTCGGACAGGGCTCCTACGAGCAGTACTTC.

This clonotype was found many times. The chain recombines TRBV7-2 with TRBJ2-1; TRBD2 agrees at 11 bases. The length of the CDR3 is 16 residues. Trimming removed 8 bases from V and 4 bases from J; junction bases left unmatched: 10. Germline loops: CDR1 SGHTA, CDR2 FQGNSA. The CDR3 sequence is CASGTLAGGVYNEQFF. The CDR3 DNA reads as TGTGCCAGCGGAACCCTAGCGGGGGGCGTGTACAATGAGCAGTTCTTC.

Details on this clonotype: A single base separates this from a much larger clone, so it may be a read error. V gene TRBV20-1 combines with J gene TRBJ2-7; perhaps TRBD2 as D (5 bases). The CDR3 loop spans 11 amino acids. Germline V CDR1 and CDR2: DFQATT, SNEGSKA (reference sequence). Written as DNA, the CDR3 is TGCAGTACTAGTCGGGCATACGAGCAGTACTTC. Its protein product is CSTSRAYEQYF.

Note on this clonotype: Just one base apart from a much larger clone, this may be a read error. The V gene is TRBV7-9, the J gene TRBJ1-1; D may be TRBD1 (5 bases). Trimming removed 8 bases at V and 5 bases at J, with 18 bases between. The CDR3 is made up of 14 amino acids. Germline loops: CDR1 SEHNR, CDR2 FQNEAQ (reference sequence). CDR3: CASGKRMGGTEAFF. CDR3 sequence (DNA): TGTGCCAGCGGCAAAAGAATGGGGGGAACTGAAGCTTTCTTT.

Ten or more counts support this clonotype. The rearrangement links TRBV6-2 or TRBV6-3 to TRBJ2-1, with D possibly TRBD2 on 6 matching bases. V was pared by 2 bases and J by 6 bases, with 17 bases between. Germline CDR1 is MNHEY and CDR2 is SVGEGT. The CDR3 has 16 amino acids. This chain's CDR3 is CASSYRGLPWSNEQFF. DNA for the CDR3: TGTGCCAGCAGTTACAGGGGACTCCCGTGGTCCAATGAGCAGTTCTTC.

This chain uses TRBV20-1 with TRBJ2-2, with D perhaps TRBD1 or TRBD2 (6 bases each). The CDR3 is made up of 14 amino acids. V lost 1 base to trimming and J lost 4 bases, with 10 bases between them. From germline, CDR1 is DFQATT and CDR2 SNEGSKA (reference sequence). CDR3 region: CSARGLGGTGELFF. The CDR3 DNA sequence: TGCAGTGCTAGAGGACTAGGGGGCACCGGGGAGCTGTTTTTT.